This is a list of T cell receptor beta chains from one sample in a study of technical replicates of blood from a handful of donors. Here immunoSEQ multiplex PCR was the method, and the copy in TCRdb shows in-frame clones only, minus some. The table shows roughly 70,000 clones, with 90% to 95% occurring only once. The source material was PBMCs. These receptor sequences come from a human donor in good health. Some clones in this sample may be carry-over from other donors' samples. The conserved cysteine and the conserved F or W are not part of the CDR3 here.

v_gene	CDR3aa
TRBV6-1	ASSEGTANTEAF
TRBV5-6	ASSLAGLAKEQF
TRBV9	ASSVLPGGSTEAF
TRBV14	ASSQDVSPGFSYEQY
TRBV14	ASSQGQGWTGELF
TRBV30	AWSVGQTYEQY
TRBV11-3	ASSLEGAYNEQF
TRBV27	ASSFARSSYEQY
TRBV7-8	ASSLSSYEQY
TRBV5-1	ASSIGGAQDTQY
TRBV2	ASSEGTGVENIQY
TRBV5-1	ASSLEGGEYNEQF
TRBV2	ASRGREVSREQY
TRBV2	ASSQWTFSNEKLF